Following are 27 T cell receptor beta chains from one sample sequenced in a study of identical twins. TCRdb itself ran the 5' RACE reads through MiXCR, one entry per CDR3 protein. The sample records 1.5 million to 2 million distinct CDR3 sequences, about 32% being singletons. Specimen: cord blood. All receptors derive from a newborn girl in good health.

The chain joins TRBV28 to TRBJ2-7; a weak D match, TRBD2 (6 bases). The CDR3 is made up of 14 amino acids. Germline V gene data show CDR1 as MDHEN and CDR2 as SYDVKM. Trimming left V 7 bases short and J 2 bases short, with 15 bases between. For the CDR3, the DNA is TGTGCCAGCACCTATGGAGGGTTTGCCTACGAGCAGTACTTC. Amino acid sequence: CASTYGGFAYEQYF.

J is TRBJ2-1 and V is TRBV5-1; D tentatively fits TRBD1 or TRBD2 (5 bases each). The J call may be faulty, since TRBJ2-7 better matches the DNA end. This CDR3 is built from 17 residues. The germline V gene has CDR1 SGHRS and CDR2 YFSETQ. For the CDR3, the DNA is TGCGCCAGCAGCTTGGGGGGGACGGCGAGCTCCTACAATGAGCAGTACTTC. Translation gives CASSLGGTASSYNEQYF.

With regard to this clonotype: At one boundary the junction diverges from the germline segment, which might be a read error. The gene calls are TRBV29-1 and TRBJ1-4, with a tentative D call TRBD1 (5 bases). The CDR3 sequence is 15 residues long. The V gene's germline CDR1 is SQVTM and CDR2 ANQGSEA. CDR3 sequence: CSAQGGFRTNEKPFF. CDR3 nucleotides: TGCAGCGCCCAGGGAGGTTTTAGAACTAATGAAAAACCGTTTTTT.

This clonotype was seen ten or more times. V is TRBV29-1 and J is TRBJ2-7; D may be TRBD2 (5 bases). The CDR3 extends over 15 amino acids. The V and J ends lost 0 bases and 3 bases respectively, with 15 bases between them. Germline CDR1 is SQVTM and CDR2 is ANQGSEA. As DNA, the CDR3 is TGCAGCGTTGAAGATCGAGAGGGATTAGACTACGAGCAGTACTTC. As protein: CSVEDREGLDYEQYF.

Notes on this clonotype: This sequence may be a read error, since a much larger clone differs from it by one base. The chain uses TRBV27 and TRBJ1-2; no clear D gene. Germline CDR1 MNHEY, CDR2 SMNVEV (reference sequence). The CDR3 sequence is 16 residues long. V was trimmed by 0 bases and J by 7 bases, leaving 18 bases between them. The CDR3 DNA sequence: TGTGCCAGCAGTTTATCGATAAGGGTGGGGTCCTGTGGCTACACCTTC. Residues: CASSLSIRVGSCGYTF.

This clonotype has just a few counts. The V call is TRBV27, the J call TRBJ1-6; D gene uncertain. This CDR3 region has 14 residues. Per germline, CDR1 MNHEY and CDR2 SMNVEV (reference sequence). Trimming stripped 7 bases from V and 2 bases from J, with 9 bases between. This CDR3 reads CASTRSTYNSPLHF. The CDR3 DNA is TGTGCCAGCACGAGGAGTACCTATAATTCACCCCTCCACTTT.

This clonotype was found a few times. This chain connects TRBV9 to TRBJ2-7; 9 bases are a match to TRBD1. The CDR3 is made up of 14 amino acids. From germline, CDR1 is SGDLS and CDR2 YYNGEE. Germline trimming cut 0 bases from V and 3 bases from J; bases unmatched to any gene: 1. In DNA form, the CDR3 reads TGTGCCAGCAGCGTAGCGGGACAGGGCTACGAGCAGTACTTC. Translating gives CASSVAGQGYEQYF.

CDR3 DNA: TGCAGCGTTGCGGGAGAGCGGGAAGGAGAGGGGACAGATACGCAGTATTTT. It encodes CSVAGEREGEGTDTQYF. The V call is TRBV29-1, the J call TRBJ2-3, with 7 bases fitting TRBD2. The germline V gene encodes CDR1 SQVTM and CDR2 ANQGSEA. Losses at the gene ends were 4 bases for V and 3 bases for J; bases not matched to a gene: 16. This CDR3 has 17 residues.

CDR3 DNA sequence: TGTGCCAGCAGTTCGGGGACGGGTACGCAGTATTTT. It translates to CASSSGTGTQYF. This chain connects TRBV12-3 or TRBV12-4 to TRBJ2-3; TRBD1 or TRBD2 may be the D gene (5 bases each). This CDR3 region has 12 residues. Trimming pared 4 bases from V and 8 bases from J, leaving 10 bases between.

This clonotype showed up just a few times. CDR3 DNA: TGTGCCATCAGTGAGTCGGGGGATGAGCAGTACTTC. It codes for CAISESGDEQYF. The V and J genes are TRBV10-3 and TRBJ2-5; D could derive from TRBD1 or TRBD2 (5 bases each). The CDR3 has 12 amino acids. CDR1 is ENHRY, CDR2 SYGVKD, per germline. V lost 0 bases to trimming and J lost 11 bases, with 10 bases between them.

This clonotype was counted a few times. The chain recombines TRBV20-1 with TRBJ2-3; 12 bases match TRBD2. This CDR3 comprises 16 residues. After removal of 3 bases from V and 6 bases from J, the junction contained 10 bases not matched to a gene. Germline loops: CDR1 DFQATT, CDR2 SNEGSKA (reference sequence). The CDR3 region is CSARWLAGGQRDTQYF. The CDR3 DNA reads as TGCAGTGCTAGGTGGCTAGCGGGAGGGCAGCGGGATACGCAGTATTTT.

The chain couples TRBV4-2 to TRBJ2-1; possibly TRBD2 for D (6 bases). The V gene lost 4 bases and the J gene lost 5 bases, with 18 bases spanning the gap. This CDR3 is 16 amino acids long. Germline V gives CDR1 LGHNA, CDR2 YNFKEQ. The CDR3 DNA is TGTGCCAGCAGCCGAGAGGACTATCCCCCCAACAATGAGCAGTTCTTC. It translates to CASSREDYPPNNEQFF.

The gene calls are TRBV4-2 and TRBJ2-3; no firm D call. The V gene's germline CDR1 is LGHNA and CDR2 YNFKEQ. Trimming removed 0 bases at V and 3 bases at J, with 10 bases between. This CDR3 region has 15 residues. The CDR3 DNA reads TGTGCCAGCAGCCAAGATCGGATGGGAACAGATACGCAGTATTTT. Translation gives CASSQDRMGTDTQYF.

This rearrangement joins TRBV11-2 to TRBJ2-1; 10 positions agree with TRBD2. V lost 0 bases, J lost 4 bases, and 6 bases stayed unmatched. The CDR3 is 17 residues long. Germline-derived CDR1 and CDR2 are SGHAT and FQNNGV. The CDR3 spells CASSLDLTSGTYNEQFF. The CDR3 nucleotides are TGTGCCAGCAGCTTAGATCTCACTAGCGGGACTTACAATGAGCAGTTCTTC.

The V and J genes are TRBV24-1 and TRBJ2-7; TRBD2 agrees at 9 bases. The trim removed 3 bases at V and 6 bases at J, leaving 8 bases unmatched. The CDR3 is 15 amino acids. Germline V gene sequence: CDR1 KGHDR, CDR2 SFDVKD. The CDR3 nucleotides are TGTGCCACCAGTGATCCTGGGACTAGCCGTGCCGAGCAGTACTTC. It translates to CATSDPGTSRAEQYF.

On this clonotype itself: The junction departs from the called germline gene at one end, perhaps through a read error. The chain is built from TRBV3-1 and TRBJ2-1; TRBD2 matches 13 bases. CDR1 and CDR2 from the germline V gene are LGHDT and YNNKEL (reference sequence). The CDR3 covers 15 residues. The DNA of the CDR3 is TGTGCCAGCAGCCCCGGGACTAGCGGGGCCAATGAGCGGTTCTTC. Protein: CASSPGTSGANERFF.

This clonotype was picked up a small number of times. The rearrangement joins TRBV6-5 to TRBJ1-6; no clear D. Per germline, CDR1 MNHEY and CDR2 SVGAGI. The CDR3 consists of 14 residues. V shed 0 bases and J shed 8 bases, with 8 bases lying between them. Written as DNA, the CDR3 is TGTGCCAGCAGTTACTCAGGCGGTCATTCACCCCTCCACTTT. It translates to CASSYSGGHSPLHF.

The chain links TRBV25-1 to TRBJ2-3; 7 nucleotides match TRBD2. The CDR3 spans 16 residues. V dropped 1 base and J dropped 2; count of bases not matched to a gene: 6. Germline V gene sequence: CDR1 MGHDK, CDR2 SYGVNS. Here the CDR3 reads CASSESGAGDTDTQYF. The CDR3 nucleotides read TGTGCCAGCAGTGAATCCGGCGCGGGAGACACAGATACGCAGTATTTT.

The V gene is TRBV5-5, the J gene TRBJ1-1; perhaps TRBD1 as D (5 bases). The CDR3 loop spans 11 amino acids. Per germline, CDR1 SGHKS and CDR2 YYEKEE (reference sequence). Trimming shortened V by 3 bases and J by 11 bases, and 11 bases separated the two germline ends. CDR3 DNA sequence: TGTGCCAGCAGCTGGGATAAGGGGGCTTTCTTT. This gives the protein CASSWDKGAFF. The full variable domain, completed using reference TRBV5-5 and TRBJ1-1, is DAGVTQSPTHLIKTRGQQVTLRCSPISGHKSVSWYQQVLGQGPQFIFQYYEKEERGRGNFPDRFSARQFPNYSSELNVNALLLGDSALYLCASSWDKGAFFGQGTRLTVV.

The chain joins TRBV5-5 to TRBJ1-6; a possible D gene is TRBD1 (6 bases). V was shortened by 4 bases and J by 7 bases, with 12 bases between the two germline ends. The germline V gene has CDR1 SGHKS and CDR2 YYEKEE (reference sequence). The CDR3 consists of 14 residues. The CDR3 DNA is TGTGCCAGCAGCCCCGACAGGATGAATTCACCCCTCCACTTT. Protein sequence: CASSPDRMNSPLHF.

The chain's CDR3 is CASSVLAGGDTQYF. Written as DNA, the CDR3 is TGCGCCAGCAGTGTCCTAGCGGGGGGAGATACGCAGTATTTT. The gene calls are TRBV10-1 and TRBJ2-3, with TRBD2 identical over 11 bases. J was trimmed by 5 bases and V by 4 bases; bases with no gene match: 2. CDR3 length: 14 residues. Germline CDR1 reads WNHNN; CDR2 reads SYGVQD (reference sequence).

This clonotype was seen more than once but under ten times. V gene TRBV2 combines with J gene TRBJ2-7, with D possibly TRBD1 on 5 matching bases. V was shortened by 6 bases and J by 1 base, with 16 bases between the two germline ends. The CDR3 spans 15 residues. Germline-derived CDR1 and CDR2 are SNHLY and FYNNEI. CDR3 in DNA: TGTGCCAGCAGGCGACAGCGACCTACTTCCTACGAGCAGTACTTC. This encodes CASRRQRPTSYEQYF.

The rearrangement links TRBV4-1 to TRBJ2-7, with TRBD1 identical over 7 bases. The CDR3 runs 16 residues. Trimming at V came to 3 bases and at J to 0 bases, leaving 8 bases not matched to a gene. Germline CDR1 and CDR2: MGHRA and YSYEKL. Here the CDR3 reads CASSQTDRLSSYEQYF. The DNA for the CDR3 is TGCGCCAGCAGCCAGACGGACAGGCTATCCTCCTACGAGCAGTACTTC.

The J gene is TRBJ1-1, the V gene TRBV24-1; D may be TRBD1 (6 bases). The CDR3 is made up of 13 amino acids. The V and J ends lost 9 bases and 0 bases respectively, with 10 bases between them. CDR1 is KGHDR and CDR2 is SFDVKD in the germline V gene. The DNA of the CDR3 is TGTGCCACCTCGGACAGTATGAACACTGAAGCTTTCTTT. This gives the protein CATSDSMNTEAFF.

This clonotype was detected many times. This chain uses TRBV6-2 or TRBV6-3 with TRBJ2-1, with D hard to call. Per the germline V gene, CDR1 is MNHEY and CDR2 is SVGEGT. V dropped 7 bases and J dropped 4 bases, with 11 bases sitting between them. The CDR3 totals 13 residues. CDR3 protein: CASNWRIYNEQFF. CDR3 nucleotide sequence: TGTGCCAGCAACTGGAGAATTTACAATGAGCAGTTCTTC.

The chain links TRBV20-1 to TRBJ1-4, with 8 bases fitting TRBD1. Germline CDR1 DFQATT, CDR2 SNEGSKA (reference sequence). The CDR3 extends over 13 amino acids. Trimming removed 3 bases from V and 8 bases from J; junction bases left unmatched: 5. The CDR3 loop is CSARSRGREKLFF. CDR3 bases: TGCAGTGCTAGGTCCAGGGGGCGAGAAAAACTGTTTTTT.

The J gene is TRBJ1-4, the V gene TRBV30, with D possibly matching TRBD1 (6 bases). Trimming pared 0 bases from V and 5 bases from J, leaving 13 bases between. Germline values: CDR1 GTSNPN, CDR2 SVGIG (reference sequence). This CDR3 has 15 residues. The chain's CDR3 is CAWSVRGGANEKLFF. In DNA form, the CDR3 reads TGTGCCTGGAGTGTACGTGGGGGGGCGAATGAAAAACTGTTTTTT.